Shown below are 16 T cell receptor beta chains from a single sample sequenced in a study of cytotoxic CD8 clonotypes in ibrutinib-treated CLL. Some clones are missing from TCRdb's copy, which holds only in-frame ones; the method was immunoSEQ multiplex PCR. This sample has tens of thousands of clones, with more than 60% found just once. Sequenced here: PBMCs, sampled after 12 months of ibrutinib treatment. The receptors originated from a human donor with chronic lymphocytic leukemia.

Turning to this clone: This likely comes from a read error, as the CDR3 has no conserved phenylalanine or tryptophan at its end. No DNA is shown, since the ends of the CDR3 on it are uncertain; the CDR3 is the one TCRdb lists. The CDR3 protein is CASSKGPLL. The genes are TRBV21-1 and TRBJ1-1. TRBV21-1 is noted as a pseudogene. A total of 9 residues make up the CDR3, ends included.

The rearrangement uses TRBV9 and TRBJ1-2; D is undetermined. Deletions cut 0 bases from V and 5 bases from J, with 11 bases between. The CDR3 length is 14 residues. Germline V lookup: CDR1 SGDLS, CDR2 YYNGEE. CDR3 residues: CASSVGTGSYGYTF. DNA of the CDR3: TGTGCCAGCAGCGTAGGTACGGGGAGTTATGGCTACACCTTC. Supplemented by reference TRBV9 and TRBJ1-2, the full variable domain reads DSGVTQTPKHLITATGQRVTLRCSPRSGDLSVYWYQQSLDQGLQFLIQYYNGEERAKGNILERFSAQQFPDLHSELNLSSLELGDSALYFCASSVGTGSYGYTFGSGTRLTVV.

There are a few counts of this clone. The genes are TRBV5-5 and TRBJ1-6; D not certain. Trimming took off 0 bases at V and 6 bases at J, with 4 bases between the two ends. Germline assignment: CDR1 SGHKS and CDR2 YYEKEE (reference sequence). The CDR3 runs 13 residues. The CDR3 is CASSLEPNSPLHF. The CDR3 DNA is TGTGCCAGCAGCTTGGAGCCTAATTCACCCCTCCACTTT.

The chain is built from TRBV2 and TRBJ1-3; weak D call: TRBD1 (5 bases). CDR1 and CDR2 (germline): SNHLY, FYNNEI. Deletions cut 6 bases from V and 4 bases from J, with 19 bases between. The CDR3 consists of 16 residues. CDR3 coding DNA: TGTGCCAGCAGCGCCCGCAGGGAACCGATCGGAAACACCATATATTTT. This codes for CASSARREPIGNTIYF. The variable domain in full, with the rest retrieved from reference TRBV2 and TRBJ1-3, is EPEVTQTPSHQVTQMGQEVILRCVPISNHLYFYWYRQILGQKVEFLVSFYNNEISEKSEIFDDQFSVERPDGSNFTLKIRSTKLEDSAMYFCASSARREPIGNTIYFGEGSWLTVV.

This clone has more than one count but fewer than ten. The rearrangement joins TRBV14 to TRBJ1-3; D ambiguous. From germline, CDR1 is SGHDN and CDR2 FVKESK. This CDR3 is built from 16 residues. Trimming pared 0 bases from V and 0 bases from J, leaving 9 bases between. The CDR3 region has the DNA TGTGCCAGCAGCCAAGATGCGGCCTTCTCTGGAAACACCATATATTTT. Amino acids: CASSQDAAFSGNTIYF.

This rearrangement joins TRBV19 to TRBJ2-1; D not certain. The CDR3 loop spans 12 amino acids. CDR1 is LNHDA and CDR2 is SQIVND in the germline V gene (reference sequence). Trimming left V 5 bases short and J 10 bases short, with 12 bases between. This CDR3 is CASSPWGREQFF. Written as DNA, the CDR3 is TGTGCCAGTAGTCCCTGGGGAAGGGAGCAGTTCTTC.

The chain is built from TRBV6-4 and TRBJ2-6; D possibly matches TRBD1 or TRBD2 (6 bases each). CDR1 is MRHNA and CDR2 is SNTAGT in the germline V gene. CDR3 length equals 12 residues. Trimming took 10 bases from V and 12 from J, leaving 16 bases between them. CDR3 nucleotide sequence: TGTGCCATCAAGGGGGGCCTCAGCGTCCTGACTTTC. The encoded protein is CAIKGGLSVLTF.

The chain recombines TRBV7-2 with TRBJ1-4; a weak D match, TRBD1 (5 bases). The V end was cut by 7 bases, the J end by 8 bases, with 20 bases between. The CDR3 is 15 amino acids. Per germline, CDR1 SGHTA and CDR2 FQGNSA. The CDR3 sequence: CASTREGVTTEKLFF. The CDR3 DNA follows: TGTGCCAGCACCCGAGAAGGGGTTACGACGGAAAAACTGTTTTTT.

In nucleotides, the CDR3 is TGTGCCAGCAGTCAAGCCACGGGGGAAACCTACGAGCAGTACTTC. The encoded protein is CASSQATGETYEQYF. The rearrangement uses TRBV7-9 and TRBJ2-7; D might be TRBD2 (6 bases). Germline assignment: CDR1 SEHNR and CDR2 FQNEAQ (reference sequence). This CDR3 is 15 amino acids long. V was shortened by 6 bases and J by 2 bases, with 17 bases between the two germline ends.

The chain employs TRBV10-3 and TRBJ2-6; D might be TRBD1 (6 bases). Deletions cut 7 bases from V and 0 bases from J, with 16 bases between. Germline V lookup: CDR1 ENHRY, CDR2 SYGVKD. This CDR3 has 17 residues. CDR3 amino acids: CAITSLQGPSGANVLTF. CDR3 coding DNA: TGTGCCATCACCAGTCTACAGGGTCCCTCTGGGGCCAACGTCCTGACTTTC.

A word on this clone: Other DNA sequences in this sample translate to the same CDR3. J is TRBJ2-2 and V is TRBV5-1; 10 bases match TRBD1. Germline loops: CDR1 SGHRS, CDR2 YFSETQ. The V gene end was trimmed by 4 bases and the J gene end by 2 bases; junction bases not matched to a gene: 8. CDR3 size: 17 residues. CDR3 coding DNA: TGCGCCAGCAGCCTTAAAAAGACAGGGGGCAACACCGGGGAGCTGTTTTTT. Its protein is CASSLKKTGGNTGELFF.

The rearrangement uses TRBV5-1 and TRBJ1-4; 8 positions match TRBD1. Losses at the gene ends were 4 bases for V and 4 bases for J; bases not matched to a gene: 9. The germline CDR1 and CDR2 sequences are SGHRS and YFSETQ. The CDR3 is made up of 16 amino acids. The CDR3 nucleotides are TGCGCCAGCAGCAGGACAGGGCCACCCCTTAATGAAAAACTGTTTTTT. It codes for CASSRTGPPLNEKLFF.

This clone was seen more than once but under ten times. The V call is TRBV19, the J call TRBJ2-7; D is undetermined. V lost 2 bases and J lost 6, with 11 bases in between. CDR1 is LNHDA, CDR2 SQIVND, per germline (reference sequence). This CDR3 contains 13 residues. CDR3 DNA sequence: TGTGCCAGTAGTATAAGCCCTAACGGCGAGCAGTACTTC. Residues: CASSISPNGEQYF.

The chain is built from TRBV7-8 and TRBJ2-7; 8 nucleotides agree with TRBD1. The CDR3 totals 15 residues. V was pared by 3 bases and J by 4 bases, with 8 bases of the junction left unmatched. The V gene's germline CDR1 is SGHVS and CDR2 FQNEAQ. Here the CDR3 DNA reads TGTGCCAGCAGCTTTGACAGGGGTCATTTTTACGAGCAGTACTTC. This translates into CASSFDRGHFYEQYF.

By sample share, this clone is medium-sized. This rearrangement joins TRBV7-2 to TRBJ2-7; 8 bases are a match to TRBD2. With V trimmed by 5 bases and J by 4 bases, 10 bases remained unmatched. The germline CDR1 and CDR2 sequences are SGHTA and FQGNSA. The CDR3 spans 15 residues. The CDR3 coding sequence is TGTGCCAGCAGCCAGGACCCAGCGGGGGTTTACGAGCAGTACTTC. Translating it yields CASSQDPAGVYEQYF.

The CDR3 spells CASSLAGSTGELFF. In DNA, the CDR3 is TGTGCCAGCAGCTTAGCGGGAAGCACCGGGGAGCTGTTTTTT. This chain links TRBV7-3 with TRBJ2-2, with a weak D call TRBD2 (6 bases). The CDR3 is 14 residues long. Germline V gene data show CDR1 as SGHTA and CDR2 as FQGTGA. The germline V and J ends were trimmed by 2 bases and 4 bases, with 8 bases remaining between them.